Below, 21 T cell receptor beta chains from the same sample are listed, as sequenced in a study of T cells expressing NK-cell markers. TCRdb reprocessed the 5' RACE reads, with one entry per CDR3 protein and no DNA. This sample contains about 550,000 distinct CDR3 sequences. Sample: blood T cells: a sorted CD56 or NKG2C T cell subset, CD4+ or CD8+ T cells, or bulk PBMC T cells (not recorded which). The receptors here all came from a man between 18 and 35 years old in good health.

V gene TRBV19 combines with J gene TRBJ2-1; TCRdb gives TRBD1 as the D gene, but with no DNA this cannot be confirmed. Germline V gives CDR1 LNHDA, CDR2 SQIVND (reference sequence). There are 14 residues in the CDR3. The CDR3 loop reads CASSIGGNPGEQFF.

The rearrangement joins TRBV5-1 to TRBJ1-5; checking the TCRdb D call of TRBD1 is not possible without DNA. CDR1 is SGHRS and CDR2 is YFSETQ in the germline V gene. CDR3 length: 14 amino acids. CDR3 region: CASSLAHPDQPQHF.

This chain joins TRBV6-5 and TRBJ1-1; TCRdb names TRBD1, which stays unverified in the absence of DNA. The CDR3 spans 16 residues. Germline lookup yields CDR1 MNHEY and CDR2 SVGAGI. Here the CDR3 reads CASASGQGSFGTEAFF.

The J gene is TRBJ2-4, the V gene TRBV20-1; TCRdb calls TRBD1, which cannot be checked without DNA. Germline V lookup: CDR1 DFQATT, CDR2 SNEGSKA (reference sequence). This CDR3 has 17 residues. The CDR3 region is CSANSRLYPEGGDIQYF.

The gene calls are TRBV7-2 and TRBJ2-2; lacking DNA, the TRBD1 call made by TCRdb goes unchecked. CDR1 and CDR2 from the germline V gene are SGHTA and FQGNSA. This CDR3 comprises 16 residues. The CDR3 is CASSQSGRVGTGELFF.

The chain is built from TRBV19 and TRBJ1-1. The CDR3 has 18 residues. Germline assignment: CDR1 LNHDA and CDR2 SQIVND (reference sequence). The CDR3 sequence is CASSIKGGTAGRGTEAFF. Using reference TRBV19 and TRBJ1-1 for the parts outside the CDR3, the full variable domain is DGGITQSPKYLFRKEGQNVTLSCEQNLNHDAMYWYRQDPGQGLRLIYYSQIVNDFQKGDIAEGYSVSREKKESFPLTVTSAQKNPTAFYLCASSIKGGTAGRGTEAFFGQGTRLTVV.

The chain combines TRBV12-3 or TRBV12-4 with TRBJ2-1; TCRdb indicates TRBD1, and absent DNA this call remains unverified. The CDR3 is 14 amino acids. CDR3 in amino acids: CASNGQGAYNEQFF.

This CDR3 is CATRDRAVDTQYF. The rearrangement uses TRBV24-1 and TRBJ2-3; TCRdb's assignment of TRBD1 cannot be checked, as there is no DNA. Germline V CDR1 and CDR2: KGHDR, SFDVKD. The CDR3 sequence is 13 residues long.

V and J are TRBV6-2 or TRBV6-3 and TRBJ1-6. Germline V gene data show CDR1 as MNHEY and CDR2 as SVGEGT. CDR3 length: 14 amino acids. CDR3 amino acids: CASRSQPDNSPLHF.

V is TRBV6-2 or TRBV6-3 and J is TRBJ2-7; TCRdb's D call of TRBD2 is untestable without DNA. Germline V gene data show CDR1 as MNHEY and CDR2 as SVGEGT. The CDR3 spans 14 residues. The CDR3 sequence is CASSLSSGTSEQYF.

The rearrangement joins TRBV10-2 to TRBJ2-7. This CDR3 region has 12 residues. CDR1 WSHSY and CDR2 SAAADI come from the germline V gene. The CDR3 here is CASRGLDNEQYF.

The V gene is TRBV5-4, the J gene TRBJ2-4; the D gene TCRdb calls, TRBD2, cannot be checked with no DNA. Germline CDR1 reads SGHNT; CDR2 reads YYREEE (reference sequence). The CDR3 is made up of 15 amino acids. The CDR3 here is CASSLVNSAGGIQYF.

The CDR3: CASSQLGRLSGNTIYF. The V and J genes are TRBV16 and TRBJ1-3. The germline V gene has CDR1 KGHSY and CDR2 FQNENV. This CDR3 has 16 residues. The full variable domain, in which reference TRBV16 and TRBJ1-3 provide the parts outside the CDR3, is GEEVAQTPKHLVRGEGQKAKLYCAPIKGHSYVFWYQQVLKNEFKFLISFQNENVFDETGMPKERFSAKCLPNSPCSLEIQATKLEDSAVYFCASSQLGRLSGNTIYFGEGSWLTVV.

This rearrangement joins TRBV12-3 or TRBV12-4 to TRBJ2-7; the D call from TCRdb, TRBD2, cannot be confirmed without DNA. The CDR3 length is 11 residues. The CDR3 is CASSWRGEQYF.

The chain joins TRBV20-1 to TRBJ2-1; checking the TCRdb D call of TRBD2 is not possible without DNA. Germline CDR1 and CDR2: DFQATT and SNEGSKA (reference sequence). CDR3 length: 15 residues. The CDR3 is CSASETSGVYNEQFF.

The chain carries TRBV5-6 and TRBJ1-3; lacking DNA, the TRBD1 call made by TCRdb goes unchecked. Germline assignment: CDR1 SGHDT and CDR2 YYEEEE. This CDR3 spans 16 amino acids. CDR3 residues: CASSLETGTSGNTIYF.

This rearrangement joins TRBV20-1 to TRBJ1-2; TCRdb gives TRBD1 as the D gene, but with no DNA this cannot be confirmed. The germline CDR1 and CDR2 sequences are DFQATT and SNEGSKA (reference sequence). CDR3 length equals 11 residues. The CDR3: CSAGSGTGYTF.

V and J are TRBV7-9 and TRBJ2-2; the TRBD1 assignment by TCRdb is unverifiable without DNA. Germline V lookup: CDR1 SEHNR, CDR2 FQNEAQ (reference sequence). The CDR3 contains 13 residues. The CDR3 reads CASPRLGTGELFF.

The chain uses TRBV5-1 and TRBJ1-4; TCRdb names TRBD1, which stays unverified in the absence of DNA. This CDR3 has 14 amino acids. Per the germline V gene, CDR1 is SGHRS and CDR2 is YFSETQ. The CDR3 spells CASSSRVSDEKLFF.

This chain uses TRBV15 with TRBJ2-3; lacking DNA, the TRBD1 call made by TCRdb goes unchecked. The CDR3 spans 15 residues. The germline V gene encodes CDR1 LNHNV and CDR2 YYDKDF (reference sequence). The CDR3 region is CATSSETGGTDTQYF.

The CDR3 is CASSYSGEHEQFF. This sequence joins TRBV6-2 or TRBV6-3 and TRBJ2-1. CDR3 length: 13 amino acids. Germline loops: CDR1 MNHEY, CDR2 SVGEGT.